The 16 T cell receptor beta chains below all came from one sample that was sequenced in a study of blood T cell repertoires in COVID-19. The protocol was immunoSEQ multiplex PCR, while the TCRdb copy is restricted to in-frame clones and leaves out a portion. The data show some 300,000 clones, with around 89% seen just once and roughly a tenth held by the top ten. Material for sequencing was PBMCs or T cells enriched from blood (not recorded which). The source is a middle-aged woman who had recovered from COVID-19.

The CDR3 is CASSLSGAIDEQYF. The CDR3 region has the DNA TGTGCCAGCAGCTTATCAGGGGCCATTGACGAGCAGTACTTC. This chain links TRBV7-9 with TRBJ2-7; tentatively, D is TRBD1 (6 bases). This CDR3 is built from 14 residues. Per germline, CDR1 SEHNR and CDR2 FQNEAQ (reference sequence). Trimming pared 2 bases from V and 5 bases from J, leaving 13 bases between.

This clone was seen a handful of times. The CDR3 sequence: CASSPGGQGRFEQYF. DNA for the CDR3: TGTGCCAGCAGCCCGGGGGGGCAGGGTAGGTTCGAGCAGTACTTC. The chain carries TRBV5-4 and TRBJ2-7, with 8 bases that match TRBD2. V shed 4 bases, J shed 6 bases, and the junction held 12 bases outside the gene matches. This CDR3 has 15 amino acids. Looked up from germline, CDR1 is SGHNT and CDR2 is YYREEE (reference sequence).

The V call is TRBV27, the J call TRBJ1-2; perhaps TRBD1 as D (5 bases). With 5 bases removed from V and 3 bases from J, the gap between germline ends came to 16 bases. CDR3 length equals 15 residues. The V gene's germline CDR1 is MNHEY and CDR2 SMNVEV (reference sequence). CDR3 sequence reads: CASSPRARRYYGYTF. CDR3 DNA: TGTGCCAGCAGTCCCAGGGCCCGACGCTACTATGGCTACACCTTC.

In this sample, this clone turned up once. The chain has TRBV5-8 and TRBJ2-1; 12 nucleotides match TRBD2. Germline V lookup: CDR1 SGHTS, CDR2 YDEGEE. The CDR3 totals 17 residues. V dropped 0 bases and J dropped 2; count of bases not matched to a gene: 3. CDR3 sequence (DNA): TGTGCCAGCAGCTTGGGACTAGCGGGAGACGCCTACAATGAGCAGTTCTTC. This gives the protein CASSLGLAGDAYNEQFF.

The rearrangement uses TRBV6-5 and TRBJ1-4, with a tentative D call TRBD1 (5 bases). The CDR3 covers 15 residues. V was shortened by 2 bases and J by 3 bases, with 10 bases between the two germline ends. Germline CDR1 reads MNHEY; CDR2 reads SVGAGI. CDR3 protein: CASSYSRVSNEKLFF. The CDR3 DNA follows: TGTGCCAGCAGTTACAGCAGGGTGTCTAATGAAAAACTGTTTTTT.

The chain recombines TRBV11-2 with TRBJ1-1; 7 bases agree with TRBD1. CDR1 and CDR2 (germline): SGHAT, FQNNGV. This CDR3 has 14 residues. The J segment lost 0 bases and the V segment lost 7 bases, leaving 5 bases of the junction unmatched. Here the CDR3 DNA reads TGTGCCAGCACCAGACAGGGATTGAACACTGAAGCTTTCTTT. This codes for CASTRQGLNTEAFF.

The chain has TRBV7-3 and TRBJ2-3; 9 bases map to TRBD2. The CDR3 is 15 residues long. After removal of 5 bases from V and 2 bases from J, the junction contained 5 bases not matched to a gene. CDR1 and CDR2 (germline): SGHTA, FQGTGA. The CDR3 DNA reads TGTGCCAGCAGCCACGGACTAGCGAACACAGATACGCAGTATTTT. It codes for CASSHGLANTDTQYF.

The chain uses TRBV30 and TRBJ1-3; D ambiguous. Trimming shortened V by 0 bases and J by 0 bases, and 3 bases separated the two germline ends. This CDR3 is 13 amino acids long. CDR1 is GTSNPN, CDR2 SVGIG, per germline (reference sequence). The DNA of the CDR3 is TGTGCCTGGAGTGTTATCTCTGGAAACACCATATATTTT. It specifies CAWSVISGNTIYF. The variable domain in full, with the rest retrieved from reference TRBV30 and TRBJ1-3, is SQTIHQWPATLVQPVGSPLSLECTVEGTSNPNLYWYRQAAGRGLQLLFYSVGIGQISSEVPQNLSASRPQDRQFILSSKKLLLSDSGFYLCAWSVISGNTIYFGEGSWLTVV.

This clone has only one observation. The chain employs TRBV28 and TRBJ2-1; 8 nucleotides match TRBD2. CDR1 MDHEN and CDR2 SYDVKM come from the germline V gene. Trimming removed 4 bases from V and 7 bases from J; junction bases left unmatched: 12. This CDR3 comprises 16 residues. CDR3 sequence reads: CASSSPVGGGRNEQFF. CDR3 sequence (DNA): TGTGCCAGCAGTTCCCCAGTCGGGGGGGGCCGGAATGAGCAGTTCTTC. Full variable domain (rest looked up from reference TRBV28 and TRBJ2-1): DVKVTQSSRYLVKRTGEKVFLECVQDMDHENMFWYRQDPGLGLRLIYFSYDVKMKEKGDIPEGYSVSREKKERFSLILESASTNQTSMYLCASSSPVGGGRNEQFFGPGTRLTVL.

This clone was observed once. The junction shows a germline mismatch at one end, possibly a read error. The chain has TRBV9 and TRBJ2-1; 7 bases agree with TRBD1. Germline V lookup: CDR1 SGDLS, CDR2 YYNGEE. The CDR3 spans 12 residues. CDR3 nucleotides: TGTGCCAGCAGCGGCAACAGGGGACAGCAATTCTTC. This codes for CASSGNRGQQFF.

This clone was recorded a few times. The rearrangement uses TRBV28 and TRBJ1-5, with D possibly TRBD1 on 5 matching bases. CDR3 length equals 13 residues. The V gene's germline CDR1 is MDHEN and CDR2 SYDVKM. Deletions cut 6 bases from V and 2 bases from J, with 8 bases between. The CDR3 DNA sequence: TGTGCCAGCAGCAGGGATGGCAATCAGCCCCAGCATTTT. Its translation: CASSRDGNQPQHF.

V and J are TRBV4-3 and TRBJ2-7; TRBD1 aligns across 9 bases. V was clipped by 0 bases and J by 5 bases; unmatched bases: 11. Germline loops: CDR1 LGHNA, CDR2 YSLEER. The CDR3 totals 17 residues. This chain's CDR3 is CASSQDASRDRAHEQYF. CDR3 sequence (DNA): TGCGCCAGCAGCCAAGATGCAAGCAGGGACAGGGCCCACGAGCAGTACTTC.

V is TRBV27 and J is TRBJ1-2, with 8 nucleotides matching TRBD1. CDR3 size: 14 residues. Germline CDR1 is MNHEY and CDR2 is SMNVEV (reference sequence). V shed 6 bases, J shed 7 bases, and the junction held 10 bases outside the gene matches. CDR3 loop: CASRPNRGFSGYTF. CDR3 nucleotide sequence: TGTGCCAGCAGACCTAACAGGGGGTTTTCTGGCTACACCTTC.

CDR3 DNA: TGTGCCACCAGTGATCGACAGGGTCGGGATGAGCAGTTCTTC. Translated, it gives CATSDRQGRDEQFF. This sequence joins TRBV24-1 and TRBJ2-1; 7 nucleotides agree with TRBD1. Looked up from germline, CDR1 is KGHDR and CDR2 is SFDVKD. The ends lost 3 bases at V and 8 bases at J; junction bases unmatched: 6. The CDR3 has 14 residues.

V and J are TRBV10-2 and TRBJ1-5, with TRBD1 matching over 10 bases. CDR1 and CDR2 from the germline V gene are WSHSY and SAAADI. After removal of 8 bases from V and 1 base from J, the junction contained 5 bases not matched to a gene. There are 15 residues in the CDR3. CDR3 region: CASGGTGASNQPQHF. The CDR3 DNA sequence: TGCGCCAGCGGGGGGACAGGGGCGAGCAATCAGCCCCAGCATTTT.

This clone was picked up one time. This sequence joins TRBV18 and TRBJ2-7, with TRBD1 matching over 7 bases. The V gene end was trimmed by 3 bases and the J gene end by 12 bases; junction bases not matched to a gene: 14. The CDR3 length is 14 residues. In germline, CDR1 is KGHSH, CDR2 LQKENI. The CDR3 region is CASSPRTGAELLYF. The CDR3 DNA is TGTGCCAGCTCACCCCGGACAGGAGCTGAATTATTGTACTTC. Looking up the rest from reference TRBV18 and TRBJ2-7 gives the full variable domain: NAGVMQNPRHLVRRRGQEARLRCSPMKGHSHVYWYRQLPEEGLKFMVYLQKENIIDESGMPKERFSAEFPKEGPSILRIQQVVRGDSAAYFCASSPRTGAELLYFGPGTRLTVT.